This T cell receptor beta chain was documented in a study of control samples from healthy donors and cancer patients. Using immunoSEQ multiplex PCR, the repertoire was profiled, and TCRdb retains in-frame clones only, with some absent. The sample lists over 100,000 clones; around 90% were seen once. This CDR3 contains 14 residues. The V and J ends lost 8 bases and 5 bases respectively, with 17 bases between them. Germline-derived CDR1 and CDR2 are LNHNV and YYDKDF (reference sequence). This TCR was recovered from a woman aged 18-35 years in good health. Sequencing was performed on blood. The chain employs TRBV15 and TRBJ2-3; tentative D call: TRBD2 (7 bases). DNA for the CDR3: TGTGCCACCGCTTCGGGGGGCATTGAAGATACGCAGTATTTT. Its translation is CATASGGIEDTQYF.